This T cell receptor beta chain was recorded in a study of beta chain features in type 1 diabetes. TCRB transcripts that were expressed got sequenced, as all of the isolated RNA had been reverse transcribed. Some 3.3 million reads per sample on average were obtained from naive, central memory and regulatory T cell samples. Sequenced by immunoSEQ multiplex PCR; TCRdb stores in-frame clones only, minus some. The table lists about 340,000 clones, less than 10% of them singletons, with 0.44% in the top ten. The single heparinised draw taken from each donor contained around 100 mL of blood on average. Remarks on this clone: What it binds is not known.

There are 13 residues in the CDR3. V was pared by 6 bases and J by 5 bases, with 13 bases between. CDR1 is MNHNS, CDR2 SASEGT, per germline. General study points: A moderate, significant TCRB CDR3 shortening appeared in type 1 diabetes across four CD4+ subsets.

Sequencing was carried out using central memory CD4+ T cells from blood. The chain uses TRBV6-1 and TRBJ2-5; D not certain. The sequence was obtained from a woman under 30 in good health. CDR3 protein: CASRAGRWETQYF. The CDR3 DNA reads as TGTGCCAGCAGAGCTGGACGATGGGAGACCCAGTACTTC.